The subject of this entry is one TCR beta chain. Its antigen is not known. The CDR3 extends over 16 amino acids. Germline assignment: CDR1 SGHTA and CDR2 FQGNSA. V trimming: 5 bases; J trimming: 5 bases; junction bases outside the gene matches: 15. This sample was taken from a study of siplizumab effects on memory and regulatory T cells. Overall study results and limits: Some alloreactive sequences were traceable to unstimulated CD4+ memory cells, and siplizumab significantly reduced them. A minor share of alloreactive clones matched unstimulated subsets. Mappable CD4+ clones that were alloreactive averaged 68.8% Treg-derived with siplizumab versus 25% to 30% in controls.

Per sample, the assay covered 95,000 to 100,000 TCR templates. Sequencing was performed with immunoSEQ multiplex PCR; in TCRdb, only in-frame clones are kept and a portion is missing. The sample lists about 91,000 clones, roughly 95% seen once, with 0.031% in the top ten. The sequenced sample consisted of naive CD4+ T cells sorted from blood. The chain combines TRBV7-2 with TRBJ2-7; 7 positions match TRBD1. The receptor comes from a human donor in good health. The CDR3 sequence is CASSPPPMTGRHEQYF. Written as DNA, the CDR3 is TGTGCCAGCAGCCCGCCCCCAATGACAGGGCGGCACGAGCAGTACTTC.